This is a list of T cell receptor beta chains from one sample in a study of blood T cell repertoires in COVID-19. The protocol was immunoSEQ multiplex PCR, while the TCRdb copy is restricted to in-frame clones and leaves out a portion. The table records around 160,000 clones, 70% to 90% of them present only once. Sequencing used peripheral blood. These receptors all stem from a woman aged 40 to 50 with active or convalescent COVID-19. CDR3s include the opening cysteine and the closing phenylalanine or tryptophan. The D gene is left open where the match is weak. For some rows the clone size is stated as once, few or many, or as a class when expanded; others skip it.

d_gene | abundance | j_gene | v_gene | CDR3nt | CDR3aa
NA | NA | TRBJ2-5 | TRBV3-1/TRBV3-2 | TGTGCCAGCAGCCAAGGGGGACTGGGCCGGGAGACCCAGTACTTC | CASSQGGLGRETQYF
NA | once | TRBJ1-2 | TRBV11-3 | TGTGCCAGCAGCCGGGACAATCACTATGGCTACACCTTC | CASSRDNHYGYTF
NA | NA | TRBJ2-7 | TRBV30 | TGTGCCTGGAGGCAGTTCTACGAGCAGTACTTC | CAWRQFYEQYF
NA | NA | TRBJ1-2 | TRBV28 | TGTGCCAGCAGTTTATTGGGGAGCGGTATTAACTATGGCTACACCTTC | CASSLLGSGINYGYTF
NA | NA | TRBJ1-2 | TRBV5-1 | TGCGCCAGCAGCTTGGACAGGGTCTATGGCTACACCTTC | CASSLDRVYGYTF
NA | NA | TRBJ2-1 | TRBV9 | TGTGCCAGCAGCCCATACAGCTCCTACAATGAGCAGTTCTTC | CASSPYSSYNEQFF
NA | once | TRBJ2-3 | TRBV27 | TGTGCCAGCAGCCCATGGGGGGTGGGGATAGATACGCAGTATTTT | CASSPWGVGIDTQYF
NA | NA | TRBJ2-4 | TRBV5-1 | TGCGCCAGCAGCTTGGTAGACGAGGGTCGATACATTCAGTACTTC | CASSLVDEGRYIQYF
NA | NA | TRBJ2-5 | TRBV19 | TGTGCCAGTAGTATAGTCACAGGGCGCCAAGAGACCCAGTACTTC | CASSIVTGRQETQYF
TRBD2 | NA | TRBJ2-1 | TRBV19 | TGTGCCAGTAGTAATCCGTGGACTAGCTTCAATGAGCAGTTCTTC | CASSNPWTSFNEQFF
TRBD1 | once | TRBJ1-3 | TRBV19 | TGTGCCAGTACCGGGAAGAGGGACAGGAGCTCTGGAAACACCATATATTTT | CASTGKRDRSSGNTIYF
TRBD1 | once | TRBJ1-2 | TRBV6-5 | TGTGCCAGCGGCAGGGGGGATAGTTATGGCTACACCTTC | CASGRGDSYGYTF
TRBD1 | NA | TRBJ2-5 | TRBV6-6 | TGTGCCAGCAGGCAGAACAGGGGCCAAGAGACCCAGTACTTC | CASRQNRGQETQYF
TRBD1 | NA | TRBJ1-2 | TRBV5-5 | TGTGCCAGCAGCCAAATCCGGGACAGGGGGAACTATGGCTACACCTTC | CASSQIRDRGNYGYTF
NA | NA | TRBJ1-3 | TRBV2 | TGTGCCAGCAGGCAAGGGGCTGGAAACACCATATATTTT | CASRQGAGNTIYF
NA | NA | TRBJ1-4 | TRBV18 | TGTGCCAGCTCACCACGAGCGGGAAGAGGAGGCGAAAAACTGTTTTTT | CASSPRAGRGGEKLFF
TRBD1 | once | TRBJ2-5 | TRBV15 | TGTGCCACCAGCCGATCTTGGGACAGTCAAGAGACCCAGTACTTC | CATSRSWDSQETQYF